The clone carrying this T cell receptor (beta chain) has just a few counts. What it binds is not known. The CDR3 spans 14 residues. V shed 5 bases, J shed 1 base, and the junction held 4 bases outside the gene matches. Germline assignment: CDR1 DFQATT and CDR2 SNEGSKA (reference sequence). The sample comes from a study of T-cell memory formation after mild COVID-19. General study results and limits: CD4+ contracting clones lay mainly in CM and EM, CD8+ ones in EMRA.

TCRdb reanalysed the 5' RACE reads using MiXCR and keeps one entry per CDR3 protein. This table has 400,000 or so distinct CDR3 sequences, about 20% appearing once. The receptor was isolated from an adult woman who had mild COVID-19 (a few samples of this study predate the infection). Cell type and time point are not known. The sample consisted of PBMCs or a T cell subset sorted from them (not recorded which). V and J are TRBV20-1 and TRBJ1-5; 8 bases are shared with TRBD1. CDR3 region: CSAQDRVSNQPQHF. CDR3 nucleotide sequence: TGCAGTGCTCAGGACAGGGTAAGCAATCAGCCCCAGCATTTT.